Here is one T cell receptor (beta chain) with its context. Its antigen is undetermined. CDR3 length: 14 amino acids. The source of the sample is a study of CXCR3-negative and CXCR3-positive naive CD8 T cells. Notes on the study in general: Memory CD8+ cells had much lower diversity, and both naive subsets had comparably high diversity. Naive CXCR3-positive and CXCR3-negative cells shared similar TRBV-TRBJ usage, unlike memory cells.

The libraries of TRB cDNA were prepared using 5' RACE with UMI labels. TCRdb reprocessed the 5' RACE reads; each CDR3 protein has one entry and no DNA is given. The sample's table shows 45,000 to 70,000 distinct CDR3 sequences. The V gene is TRBV12-3 or TRBV12-4, the J gene TRBJ2-7; TCRdb's D gene call, TRBD1, goes unchecked for lack of DNA. The origin of this receptor is a human donor in good health. Some clones in this sample may be carry-over from other donors' samples. The sequenced material came from memory CD8+ T cells from blood. The chain's CDR3 is CASSYRGQYLEQYF.